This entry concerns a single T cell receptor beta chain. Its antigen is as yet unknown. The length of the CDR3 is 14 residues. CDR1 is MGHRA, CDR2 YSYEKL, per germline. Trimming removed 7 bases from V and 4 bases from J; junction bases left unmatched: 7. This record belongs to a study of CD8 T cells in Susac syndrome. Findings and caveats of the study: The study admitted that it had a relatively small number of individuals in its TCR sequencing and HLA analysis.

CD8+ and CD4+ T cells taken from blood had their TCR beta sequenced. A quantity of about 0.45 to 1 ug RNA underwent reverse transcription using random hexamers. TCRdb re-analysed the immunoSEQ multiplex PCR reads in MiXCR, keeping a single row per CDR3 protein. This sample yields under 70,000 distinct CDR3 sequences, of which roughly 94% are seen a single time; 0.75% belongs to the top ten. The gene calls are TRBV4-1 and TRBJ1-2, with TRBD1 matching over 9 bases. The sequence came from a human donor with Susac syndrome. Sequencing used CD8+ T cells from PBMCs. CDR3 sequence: CASTPGQGPYGYTF. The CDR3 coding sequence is TGCGCCAGCACCCCGGGACAGGGACCCTATGGCTACACCTTC.